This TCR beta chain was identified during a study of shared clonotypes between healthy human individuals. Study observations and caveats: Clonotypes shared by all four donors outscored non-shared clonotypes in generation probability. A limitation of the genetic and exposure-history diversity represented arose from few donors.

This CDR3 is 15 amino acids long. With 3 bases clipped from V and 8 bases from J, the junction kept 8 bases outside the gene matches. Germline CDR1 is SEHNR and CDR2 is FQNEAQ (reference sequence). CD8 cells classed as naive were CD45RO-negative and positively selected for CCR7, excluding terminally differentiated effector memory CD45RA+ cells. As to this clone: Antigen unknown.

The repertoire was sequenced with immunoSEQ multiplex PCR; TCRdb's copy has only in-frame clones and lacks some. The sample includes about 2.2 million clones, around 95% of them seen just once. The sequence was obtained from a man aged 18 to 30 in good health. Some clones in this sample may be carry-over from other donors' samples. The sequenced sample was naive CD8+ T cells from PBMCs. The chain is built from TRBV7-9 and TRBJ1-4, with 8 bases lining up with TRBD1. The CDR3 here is CASSFLGTGEEKLFF. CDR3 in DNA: TGTGCCAGCAGCTTTTTGGGGACAGGAGAAGAAAAACTGTTTTTT.